This TCR beta chain was documented in a study of blood T cell repertoires in COVID-19. The table lists this clone with a count of one. V lost 7 bases to trimming and J lost 5 bases; unmatched junction nucleotides: 13. This CDR3 is built from 15 residues. Germline values: CDR1 MDHEN, CDR2 SYDVKM. Assay: immunoSEQ multiplex PCR; the TCRdb copy retains only in-frame clones and omits some. The sample has about 63,000 clones; around three quarters are singletons. The specimen sequenced was peripheral blood. This clonotype originated in a human donor in a cohort sampled during active COVID-19. V and J are TRBV28 and TRBJ1-2; TRBD1 agrees at 7 bases. Here the CDR3 DNA reads TGTGCCAGCATCCAGCTAAATAGACAGGGTTATGGCTACACCTTC. This codes for CASIQLNRQGYGYTF.